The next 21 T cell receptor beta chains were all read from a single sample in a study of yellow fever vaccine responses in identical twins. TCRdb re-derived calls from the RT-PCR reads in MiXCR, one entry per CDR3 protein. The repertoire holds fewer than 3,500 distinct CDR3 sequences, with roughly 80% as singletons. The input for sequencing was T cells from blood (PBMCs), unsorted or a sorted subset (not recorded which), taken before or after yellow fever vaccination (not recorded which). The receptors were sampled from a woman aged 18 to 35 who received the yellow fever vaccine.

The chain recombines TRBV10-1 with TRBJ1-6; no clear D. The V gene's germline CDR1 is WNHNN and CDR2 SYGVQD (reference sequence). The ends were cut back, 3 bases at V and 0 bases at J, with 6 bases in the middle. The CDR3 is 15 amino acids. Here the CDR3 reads CASSEGSSYNSPLHF. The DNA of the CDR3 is TGCGCCAGCAGTGAAGGCAGCTCCTATAATTCACCCCTCCACTTT.

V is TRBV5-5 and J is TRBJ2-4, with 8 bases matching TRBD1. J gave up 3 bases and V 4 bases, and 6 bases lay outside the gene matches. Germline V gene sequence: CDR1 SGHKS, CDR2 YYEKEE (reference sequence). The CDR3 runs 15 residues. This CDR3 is CASSPTGGGKNIQYF. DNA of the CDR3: TGTGCCAGCAGCCCTACAGGGGGTGGCAAAAACATTCAGTACTTC.

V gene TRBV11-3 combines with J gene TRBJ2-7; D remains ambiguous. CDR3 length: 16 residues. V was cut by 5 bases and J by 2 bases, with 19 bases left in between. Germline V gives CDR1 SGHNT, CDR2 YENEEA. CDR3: CASSPPNRTKTYEQYF. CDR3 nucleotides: TGTGCCAGCAGCCCACCAAATCGGACGAAGACCTACGAGCAGTACTTC.

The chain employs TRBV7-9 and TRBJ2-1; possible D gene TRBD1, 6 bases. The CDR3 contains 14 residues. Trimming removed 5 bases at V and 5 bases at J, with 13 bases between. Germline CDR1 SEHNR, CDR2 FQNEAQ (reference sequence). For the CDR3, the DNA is TGTGCCAGCAGCCTCCAGGGGATTAACAATGAGCAGTTCTTC. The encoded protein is CASSLQGINNEQFF.

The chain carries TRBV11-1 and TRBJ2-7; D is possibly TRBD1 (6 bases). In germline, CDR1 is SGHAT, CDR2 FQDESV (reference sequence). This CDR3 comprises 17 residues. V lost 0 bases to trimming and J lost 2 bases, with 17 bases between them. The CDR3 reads CASSLAFRGRDAYEQYF. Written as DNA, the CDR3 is TGTGCCAGCAGCTTAGCTTTCAGGGGCAGGGACGCCTACGAGCAGTACTTC.

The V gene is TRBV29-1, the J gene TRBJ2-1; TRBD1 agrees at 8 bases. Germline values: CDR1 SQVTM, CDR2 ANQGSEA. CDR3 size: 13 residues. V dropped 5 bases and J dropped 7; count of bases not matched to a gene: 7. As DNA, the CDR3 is TGCAGCGTTTGGGCAGGGGGCTCGAATGAGCAGTTCTTC. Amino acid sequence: CSVWAGGSNEQFF.

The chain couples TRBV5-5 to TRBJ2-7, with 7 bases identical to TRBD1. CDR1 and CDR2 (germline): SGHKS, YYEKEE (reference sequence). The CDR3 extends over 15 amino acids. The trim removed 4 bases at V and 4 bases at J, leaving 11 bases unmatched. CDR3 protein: CASSETGTDLYEQYF. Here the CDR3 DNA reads TGTGCCAGCAGCGAAACCGGGACAGACCTATACGAGCAGTACTTC.

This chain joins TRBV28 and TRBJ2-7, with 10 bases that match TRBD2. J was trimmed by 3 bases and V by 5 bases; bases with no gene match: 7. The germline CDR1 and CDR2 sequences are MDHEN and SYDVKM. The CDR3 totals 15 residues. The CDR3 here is CASSPTSGAVYEQYF. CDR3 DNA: TGTGCCAGCAGTCCAACTAGCGGGGCCGTCTACGAGCAGTACTTC. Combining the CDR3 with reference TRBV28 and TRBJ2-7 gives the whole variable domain DVKVTQSSRYLVKRTGEKVFLECVQDMDHENMFWYRQDPGLGLRLIYFSYDVKMKEKGDIPEGYSVSREKKERFSLILESASTNQTSMYLCASSPTSGAVYEQYFGPGTRLTVT.

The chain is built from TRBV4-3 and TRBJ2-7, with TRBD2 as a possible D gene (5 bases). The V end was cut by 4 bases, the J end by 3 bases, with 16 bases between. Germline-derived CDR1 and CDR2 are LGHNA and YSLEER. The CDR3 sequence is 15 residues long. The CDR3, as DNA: TGCGCCAGCAGCCCCTCTCCTAGCACATACTACGAGCAGTACTTC. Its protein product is CASSPSPSTYYEQYF.

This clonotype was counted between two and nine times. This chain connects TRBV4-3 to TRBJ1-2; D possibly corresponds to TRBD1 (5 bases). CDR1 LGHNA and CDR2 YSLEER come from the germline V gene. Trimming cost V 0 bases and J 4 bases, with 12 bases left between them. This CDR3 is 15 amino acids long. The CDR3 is CASSQDVTRAYGYTF. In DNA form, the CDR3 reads TGCGCCAGCAGCCAAGACGTAACCAGGGCCTATGGCTACACCTTC.

The CDR3 is CASSLNPRSEAFF. The CDR3 region has the DNA TGTGCCAGCAGCTTAAACCCCCGGTCTGAAGCTTTCTTT. V usage is TRBV7-3 and J usage is TRBJ1-1; D uncertain. The germline V gene has CDR1 SGHTA and CDR2 FQGTGA. The CDR3 is made up of 13 amino acids. Deletions cut 1 base from V and 6 bases from J, with 9 bases between.

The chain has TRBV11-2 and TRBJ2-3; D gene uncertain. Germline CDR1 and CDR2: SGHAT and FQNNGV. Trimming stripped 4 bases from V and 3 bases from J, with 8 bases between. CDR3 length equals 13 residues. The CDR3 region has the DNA TGTGCCAGCAGCTCCCTTGGGACAGATACGCAGTATTTT. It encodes CASSSLGTDTQYF.

The CDR3 nucleotides read TGTGCCAGCAGGGGCCCCAGGGGAGCGCAGCCCCAGCATTTT. Translating gives CASRGPRGAQPQHF. The rearrangement joins TRBV11-2 to TRBJ1-5; TRBD1 is a possible D gene (6 bases). The V end lost 6 bases, the J end lost 7 bases, and 16 bases lay between the germline ends. This CDR3 has 14 amino acids. The V gene's germline CDR1 is SGHAT and CDR2 FQNNGV.

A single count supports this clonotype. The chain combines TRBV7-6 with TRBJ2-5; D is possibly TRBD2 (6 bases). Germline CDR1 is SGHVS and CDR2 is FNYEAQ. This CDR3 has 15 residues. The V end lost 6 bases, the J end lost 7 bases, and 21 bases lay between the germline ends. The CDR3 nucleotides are TGTGCCAGCAGTCCTAAAACGGCAGGAGCGGGGACCCAGTACTTC. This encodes CASSPKTAGAGTQYF.

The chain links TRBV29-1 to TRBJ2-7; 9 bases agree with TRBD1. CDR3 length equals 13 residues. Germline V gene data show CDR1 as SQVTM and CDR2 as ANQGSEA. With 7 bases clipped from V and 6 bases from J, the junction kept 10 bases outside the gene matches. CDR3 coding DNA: TGCAGCGCTGGGTCGGGACAGGGTGTCGAGCAGTACTTC. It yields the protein CSAGSGQGVEQYF.

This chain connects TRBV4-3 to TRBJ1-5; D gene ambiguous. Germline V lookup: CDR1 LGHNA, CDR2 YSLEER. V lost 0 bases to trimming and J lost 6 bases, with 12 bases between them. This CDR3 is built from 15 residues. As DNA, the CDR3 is TGCGCCAGCAGCCAAGATCCGAGAGGAGGTCAGCCCCAGCATTTT. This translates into CASSQDPRGGQPQHF.

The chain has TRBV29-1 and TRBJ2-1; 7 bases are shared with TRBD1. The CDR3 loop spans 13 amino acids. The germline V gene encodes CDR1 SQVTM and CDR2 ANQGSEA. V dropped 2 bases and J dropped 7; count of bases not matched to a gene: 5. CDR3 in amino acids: CSVESPGGNEQFF. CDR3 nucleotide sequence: TGCAGCGTTGAATCTCCAGGGGGAAATGAGCAGTTCTTC.

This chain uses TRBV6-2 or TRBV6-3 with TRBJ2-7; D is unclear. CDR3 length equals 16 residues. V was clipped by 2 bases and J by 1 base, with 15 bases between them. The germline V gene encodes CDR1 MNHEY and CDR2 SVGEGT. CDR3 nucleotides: TGTGCCAGCAGTTACCCTCCCTCACTTGAATCCTACGAGCAGTACTTC. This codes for CASSYPPSLESYEQYF.

The DNA for the CDR3 is TGCAGCGTTGAGTGGGAAGGGGGCAAAAACATTCAGTACTTC. This gives the protein CSVEWEGGKNIQYF. This chain joins TRBV29-1 and TRBJ2-4, with a tentative D call TRBD1 (6 bases). Germline CDR1 is SQVTM and CDR2 is ANQGSEA. This CDR3 contains 14 residues. The V gene lost 3 bases and the J gene lost 3 bases, with 12 bases spanning the gap.

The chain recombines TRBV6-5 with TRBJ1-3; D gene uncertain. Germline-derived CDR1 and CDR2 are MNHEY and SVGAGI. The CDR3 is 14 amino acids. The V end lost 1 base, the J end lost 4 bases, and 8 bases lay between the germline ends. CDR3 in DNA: TGTGCCAGCAGTTACTTGAGTTCGGGAAACACCATATATTTT. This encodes CASSYLSSGNTIYF.

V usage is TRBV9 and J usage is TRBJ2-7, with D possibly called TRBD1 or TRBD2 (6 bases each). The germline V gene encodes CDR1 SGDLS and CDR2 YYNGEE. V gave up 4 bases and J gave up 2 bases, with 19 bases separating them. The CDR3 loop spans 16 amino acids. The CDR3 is CASSSGTSEGAYEQYF. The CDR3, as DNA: TGTGCCAGCAGCTCCGGGACGTCGGAGGGGGCCTACGAGCAGTACTTC.